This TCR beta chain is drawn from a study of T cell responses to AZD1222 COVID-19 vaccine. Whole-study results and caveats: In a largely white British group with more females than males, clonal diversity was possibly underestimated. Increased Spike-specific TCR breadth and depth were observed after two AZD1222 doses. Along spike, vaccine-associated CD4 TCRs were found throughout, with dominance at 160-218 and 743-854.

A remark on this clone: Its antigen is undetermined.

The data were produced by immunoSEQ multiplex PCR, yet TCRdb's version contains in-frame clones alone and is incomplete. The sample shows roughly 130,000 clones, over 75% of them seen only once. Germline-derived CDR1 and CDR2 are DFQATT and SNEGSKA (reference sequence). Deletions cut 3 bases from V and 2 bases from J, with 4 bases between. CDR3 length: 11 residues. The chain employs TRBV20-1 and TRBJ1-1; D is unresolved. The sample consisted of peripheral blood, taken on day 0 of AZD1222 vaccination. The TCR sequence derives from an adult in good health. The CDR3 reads CSASDNTEAFF. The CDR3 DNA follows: TGCAGTGCTAGCGATAACACTGAAGCTTTCTTT.